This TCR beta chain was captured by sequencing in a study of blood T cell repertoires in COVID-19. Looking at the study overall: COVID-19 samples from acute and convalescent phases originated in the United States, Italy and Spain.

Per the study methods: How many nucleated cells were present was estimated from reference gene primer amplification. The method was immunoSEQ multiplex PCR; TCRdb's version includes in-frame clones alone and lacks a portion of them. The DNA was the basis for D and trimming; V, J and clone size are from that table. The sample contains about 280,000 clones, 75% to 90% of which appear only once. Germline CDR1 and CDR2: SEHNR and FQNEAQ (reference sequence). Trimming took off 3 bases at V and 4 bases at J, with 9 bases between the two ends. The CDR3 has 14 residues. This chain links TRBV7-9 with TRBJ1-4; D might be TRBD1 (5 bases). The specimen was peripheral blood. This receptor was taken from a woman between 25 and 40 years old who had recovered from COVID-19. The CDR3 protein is CASSFTGNNEKLFF. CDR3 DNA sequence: TGTGCCAGCAGCTTCACAGGAAATAATGAAAAACTGTTTTTT.